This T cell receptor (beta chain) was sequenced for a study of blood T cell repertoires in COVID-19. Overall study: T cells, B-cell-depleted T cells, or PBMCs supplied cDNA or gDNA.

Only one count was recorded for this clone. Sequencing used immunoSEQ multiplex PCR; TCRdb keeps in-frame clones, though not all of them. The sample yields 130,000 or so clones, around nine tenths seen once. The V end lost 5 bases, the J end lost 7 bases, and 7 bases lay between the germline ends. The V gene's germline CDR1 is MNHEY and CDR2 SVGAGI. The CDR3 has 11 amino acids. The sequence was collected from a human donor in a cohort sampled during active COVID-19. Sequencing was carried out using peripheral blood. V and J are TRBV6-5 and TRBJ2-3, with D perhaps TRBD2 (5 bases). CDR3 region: CASSRGYTQYF. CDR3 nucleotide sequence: TGTGCCAGCAGTAGAGGGTATACGCAGTATTTT.